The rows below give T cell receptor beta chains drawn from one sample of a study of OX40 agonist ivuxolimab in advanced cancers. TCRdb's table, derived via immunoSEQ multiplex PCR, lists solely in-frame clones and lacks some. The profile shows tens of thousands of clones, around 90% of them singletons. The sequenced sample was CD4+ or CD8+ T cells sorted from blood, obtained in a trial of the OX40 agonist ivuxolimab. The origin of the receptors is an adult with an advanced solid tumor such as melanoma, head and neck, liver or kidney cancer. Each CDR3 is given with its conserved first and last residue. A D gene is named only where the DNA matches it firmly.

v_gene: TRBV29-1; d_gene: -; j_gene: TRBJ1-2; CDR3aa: CSVDVDGSYGYTF; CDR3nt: TGCAGCGTTGACGTTGACGGGAGTTATGGCTACACCTTC
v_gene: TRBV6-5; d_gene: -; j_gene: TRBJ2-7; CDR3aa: CASSLKGSSYEQYF; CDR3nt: TGTGCCAGCAGTCTCAAGGGAAGCTCCTACGAGCAGTACTTC
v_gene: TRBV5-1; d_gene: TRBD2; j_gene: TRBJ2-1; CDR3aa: CASSLVRGRIVGNEQFF; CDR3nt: TGCGCCAGCAGCTTGGTCCGCGGGAGAATCGTGGGGAATGAGCAGTTCTTC
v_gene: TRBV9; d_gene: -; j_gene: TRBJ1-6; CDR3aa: CASSSQNSPLHF; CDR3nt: TGTGCCAGCAGCTCTCAGAATTCACCCCTCCACTTT
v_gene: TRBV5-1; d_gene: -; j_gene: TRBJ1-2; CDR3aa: CASSLGGPWNYGYTF; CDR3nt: TGCGCCAGCAGCTTGGGGGGACCCTGGAACTATGGCTACACCTTC
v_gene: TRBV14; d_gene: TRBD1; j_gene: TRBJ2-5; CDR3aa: CASSPYLTGDHETQYF; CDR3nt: TGTGCCAGCAGCCCCTATTTAACAGGGGACCACGAGACCCAGTACTTC
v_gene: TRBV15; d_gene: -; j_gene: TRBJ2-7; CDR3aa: CATSRDGTDEQYF; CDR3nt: TGTGCCACCAGCAGAGACGGGACCGACGAGCAGTACTTC
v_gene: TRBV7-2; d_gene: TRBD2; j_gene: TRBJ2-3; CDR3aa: CASSLATSGADTQYF; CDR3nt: TGTGCCAGCAGCTTAGCGACTAGCGGGGCAGATACGCAGTATTTT
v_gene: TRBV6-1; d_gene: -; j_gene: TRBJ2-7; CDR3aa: CASSPALHYEQYF; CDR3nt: TGTGCCAGCAGCCCGGCCTTGCACTACGAGCAGTACTTC
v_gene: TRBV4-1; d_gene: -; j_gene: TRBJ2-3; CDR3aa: CASSQESPTDTQYF; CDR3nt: TGCGCCAGCAGCCAAGAGTCCCCCACAGATACGCAGTATTTT
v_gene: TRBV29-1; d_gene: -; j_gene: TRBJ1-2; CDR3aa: CSVRGQVPYGYTF; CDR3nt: TGCAGCGTCCGGGGCCAGGTACCCTATGGCTACACCTTC
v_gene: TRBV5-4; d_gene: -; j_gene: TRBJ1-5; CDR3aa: CASSGTDQPQHF; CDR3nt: TGTGCCAGCAGCGGCACTGATCAGCCCCAGCATTTT
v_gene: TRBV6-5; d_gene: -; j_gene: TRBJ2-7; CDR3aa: CASSYSTESYEQYF; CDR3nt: TGTGCCAGCAGTTACTCTACCGAGTCCTACGAGCAGTACTTC
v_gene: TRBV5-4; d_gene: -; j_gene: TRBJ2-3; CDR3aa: CASSLAGSQDTQYF; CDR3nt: TGTGCCAGCAGCTTGGCCGGGAGTCAAGATACGCAGTATTTT
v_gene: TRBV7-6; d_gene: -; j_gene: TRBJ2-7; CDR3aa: CASSPTLHENYEQYF; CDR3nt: TGTGCCAGCAGCCCAACATTACACGAAAACTACGAGCAGTACTTC
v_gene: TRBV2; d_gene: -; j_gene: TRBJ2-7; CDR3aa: CASSDGEGEQYF; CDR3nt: TGTGCCAGCAGTGACGGCGAGGGTGAGCAGTACTTC
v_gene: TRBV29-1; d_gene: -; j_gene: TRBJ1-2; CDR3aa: CSVVNRDYGYTF; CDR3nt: TGCAGCGTTGTTAACAGGGACTATGGCTACACCTTC
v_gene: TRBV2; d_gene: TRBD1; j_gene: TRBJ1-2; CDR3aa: CASSGGQSGYTF; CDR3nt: TGTGCCAGCAGTGGGGGACAGTCCGGCTACACCTTC
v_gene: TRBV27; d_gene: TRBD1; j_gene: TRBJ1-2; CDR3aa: CASSPSGQGFGYTF; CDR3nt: TGTGCCAGCAGTCCCTCGGGACAGGGATTTGGCTACACCTTC
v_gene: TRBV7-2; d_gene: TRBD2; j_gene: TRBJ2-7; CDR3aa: CASSPGLDSYEQYF; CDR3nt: TGTGCCAGCAGCCCCGGACTAGACTCCTACGAGCAGTACTTC
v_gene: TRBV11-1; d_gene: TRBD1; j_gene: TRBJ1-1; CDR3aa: CASSQGGFDEAFF; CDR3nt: TGTGCCAGCAGCCAGGGGGGCTTCGATGAAGCTTTCTTT
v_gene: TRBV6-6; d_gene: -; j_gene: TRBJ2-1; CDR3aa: CASSRVSYNEQFF; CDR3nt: TGTGCCAGCTCACGGGTCTCCTACAATGAGCAGTTCTTC
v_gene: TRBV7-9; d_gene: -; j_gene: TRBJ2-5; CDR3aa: CASSLQGTKETQYF; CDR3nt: TGTGCCAGCAGTCTACAGGGAACTAAGGAGACCCAGTACTTC
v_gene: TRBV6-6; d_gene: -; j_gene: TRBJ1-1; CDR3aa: CASITGVNTEAFF; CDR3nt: TGTGCCAGCATTACGGGGGTGAACACTGAAGCTTTCTTT
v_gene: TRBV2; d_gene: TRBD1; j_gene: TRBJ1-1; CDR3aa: CASSERVGQGGWGTEAFF; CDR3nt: TGTGCCAGCAGTGAGAGAGTGGGACAGGGAGGGTGGGGCACTGAAGCTTTCTTT
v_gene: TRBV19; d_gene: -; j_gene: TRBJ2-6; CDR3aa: CASSMDSRGSGANVLTF; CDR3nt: TGTGCCAGTAGTATGGACTCCAGGGGATCCGGGGCCAACGTCCTGACTTTC
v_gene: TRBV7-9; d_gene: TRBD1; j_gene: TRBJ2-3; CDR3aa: CASTLEGGAADTQYF; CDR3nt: TGTGCCAGCACCTTAGAAGGGGGCGCGGCAGATACGCAGTATTTT